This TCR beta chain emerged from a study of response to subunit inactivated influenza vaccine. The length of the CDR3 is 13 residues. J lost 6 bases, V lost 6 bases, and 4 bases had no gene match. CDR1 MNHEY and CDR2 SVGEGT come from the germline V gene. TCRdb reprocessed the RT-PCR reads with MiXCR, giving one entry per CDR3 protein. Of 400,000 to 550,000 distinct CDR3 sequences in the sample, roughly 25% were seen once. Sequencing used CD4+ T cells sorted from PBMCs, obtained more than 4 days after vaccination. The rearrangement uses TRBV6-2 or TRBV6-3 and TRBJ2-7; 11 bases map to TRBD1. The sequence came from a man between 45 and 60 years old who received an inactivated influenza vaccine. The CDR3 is CASRGTGGREQYF. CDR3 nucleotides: TGTGCCAGCAGAGGGACAGGGGGACGCGAGCAGTACTTC.